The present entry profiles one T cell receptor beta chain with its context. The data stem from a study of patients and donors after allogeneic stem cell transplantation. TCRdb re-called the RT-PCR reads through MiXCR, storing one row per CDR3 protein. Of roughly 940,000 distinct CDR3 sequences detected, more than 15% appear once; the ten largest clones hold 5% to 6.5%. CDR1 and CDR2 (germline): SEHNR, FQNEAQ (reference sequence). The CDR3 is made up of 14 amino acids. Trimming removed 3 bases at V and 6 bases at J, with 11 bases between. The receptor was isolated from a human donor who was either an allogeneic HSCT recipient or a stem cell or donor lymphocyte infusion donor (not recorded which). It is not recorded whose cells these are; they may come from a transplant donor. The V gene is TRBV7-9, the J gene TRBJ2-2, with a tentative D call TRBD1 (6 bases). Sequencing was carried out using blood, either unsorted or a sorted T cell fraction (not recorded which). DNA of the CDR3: TGTGCCAGCAGCTTGTGGACAGAGGCCGGGGAGCTGTTTTTT. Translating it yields CASSLWTEAGELFF.